Sequencing of this T cell receptor beta chain was carried out in a study of memory CD4+ T cells and cytomegalovirus serostatus. Study observations and caveats: 67 of 164 known CMV-associated TCRbeta sequences appeared in CD4+ memory.

The sort gate was single viable CD3+CD4+CD8-CD45RO+ cells for memory CD4+ T cells. Details on this clone: Its antigen is still unknown.

Measured with immunoSEQ multiplex PCR; TCRdb has only the in-frame clones, and not every one. The sample records tens of thousands of clones, 80% to 85% being singletons. With 4 bases clipped from V and 1 base from J, the junction kept 1 base outside the gene matches. The germline gives CDR1 LNHDA, CDR2 SQIVND (reference sequence). CDR3 size: 15 residues. This sequence originates from an adult in good health and CMV-seronegative. The chain links TRBV19 to TRBJ2-6; 7 bases are a match to TRBD1. Sequencing was performed on memory CD4+ T cells from blood. CDR3 residues: CASSTTGSGANVLTF. The DNA of the CDR3 is TGTGCCAGTAGTACGACAGGGTCTGGGGCCAACGTCCTGACTTTC. The full variable domain, its missing parts supplied by reference TRBV19 and TRBJ2-6, is DGGITQSPKYLFRKEGQNVTLSCEQNLNHDAMYWYRQDPGQGLRLIYYSQIVNDFQKGDIAEGYSVSREKKESFPLTVTSAQKNPTAFYLCASSTTGSGANVLTFGAGSRLTVL.